The 32 T cell receptor beta chains reported below all come from one sample, sequenced in a study of regulatory T cells in long-lasting Graves disease. As to time point: newly diagnosed GD, antithyroid drugs for less than 3 months. Extracted RNA from PBMCs served as the source of the TCR library. In building TCR beta libraries, iRepertoire HTBI primers were used together with Arm-PCR of CDR3 regions. In TCRdb, the multiplex PCR reads were re-called with MiXCR into one record per CDR3 protein. The sample has 530,000 or so distinct CDR3 sequences, about 14% seen once. These records were also assigned to another study, of T cells in Graves' hyperthyroidism and ophthalmopathy.

The sample here was peripheral blood mononuclear cells (PBMCs), taken at new diagnosis, from a patient treated with antithyroid drugs. Receptor source: a man under 40 with Graves disease.

This clonotype was found many times. The V call is TRBV12-3 or TRBV12-4, the J call TRBJ2-4; D gene uncertain. CDR3 length: 13 residues. V was shortened by 2 bases and J by 9 bases, with 11 bases between the two germline ends. CDR3 amino acids: CASSLKGWGIQYF. Written as DNA, the CDR3 is TGTGCCAGCAGTTTAAAAGGGTGGGGCATTCAGTACTTC.

This clonotype showed up just a few times. This chain joins TRBV10-3 and TRBJ2-3; TRBD2 agrees at 7 bases. Looked up from germline, CDR1 is ENHRY and CDR2 is SYGVKD. CDR3 length equals 17 residues. J gave up 0 bases and V 4 bases, and 10 bases lay outside the gene matches. The CDR3 bases are TGTGCCATCAGTGCCCTACCGAGCGGGACTAGCACAGATACGCAGTATTTT. This encodes CAISALPSGTSTDTQYF.

This clonotype was detected only a few times. The CDR3 sequence is CASSQEPGSRETQYF. In nucleotides, the CDR3 is TGCGCCAGCAGCCAAGAACCGGGCTCTAGAGAGACCCAGTACTTC. The chain employs TRBV4-1 and TRBJ2-5; D uncertain. In germline, CDR1 is MGHRA, CDR2 YSYEKL. Trimming removed 0 bases at V and 4 bases at J, with 12 bases between. This CDR3 comprises 15 residues.

This clonotype showed up many times. The J gene is TRBJ1-5, the V gene TRBV11-2; D not resolved. The CDR3 loop spans 15 amino acids. V was shortened by 2 bases and J by 0 bases, with 8 bases between the two germline ends. Germline CDR1 reads SGHAT; CDR2 reads FQNNGV. In DNA form, the CDR3 reads TGTGCCAGCAGCTTATCTCCGGATAGCAATCAGCCCCAGCATTTT. Translation gives CASSLSPDSNQPQHF.

CDR3: CAISEGAVGSPLHF. Here the CDR3 DNA reads TGTGCCATCAGTGAGGGGGCTGTGGGATCACCCCTCCACTTT. This chain uses TRBV10-3 with TRBJ1-6, with D perhaps matching TRBD1 (5 bases). CDR1 is ENHRY, CDR2 SYGVKD, per germline. The germline V and J ends were trimmed by 2 bases and 10 bases, with 12 bases remaining between them. This CDR3 is 14 amino acids long.

This chain uses TRBV15 with TRBJ1-1, with D unresolved. The length of the CDR3 is 14 residues. From germline, CDR1 is LNHNV and CDR2 YYDKDF (reference sequence). Trimming left V 7 bases short and J 1 base short, with 13 bases between. The CDR3 sequence is CATKSTVGNTEAFF. CDR3 DNA: TGTGCCACCAAATCAACAGTGGGGAACACTGAAGCTTTCTTT. Full variable domain (rest looked up from reference TRBV15 and TRBJ1-1): DAMVIQNPRYQVTQFGKPVTLSCSQTLNHNVMYWYQQKSSQAPKLLFHYYDKDFNNEADTPDNFQSRRPNTSFCFLDIRSPGLGDTAMYLCATKSTVGNTEAFFGQGTRLTVV.

This clonotype turned up a few times. V usage is TRBV7-9 and J usage is TRBJ2-7; D is possibly TRBD1 (6 bases). This CDR3 has 18 amino acids. V gave up 2 bases and J gave up 5 bases, with 25 bases separating them. The V gene's germline CDR1 is SEHNR and CDR2 FQNEAQ (reference sequence). For the CDR3, the DNA is TGTGCCAGCAGCTTATGGAGACAGGTTGAGCAGTTCGGGCACGAGCAGTACTTC. Its protein product is CASSLWRQVEQFGHEQYF.

This clonotype has just one count. The chain recombines TRBV24-1 with TRBJ2-1; D is perhaps TRBD1 or TRBD2 (5 bases each). V gave up 3 bases and J gave up 5 bases, with 13 bases separating them. From germline, CDR1 is KGHDR and CDR2 SFDVKD. The CDR3 contains 15 residues. CDR3: CATSDPGTYDNEQFF. The CDR3 region has the DNA TGTGCCACCAGTGATCCCGGGACGTATGACAATGAGCAGTTCTTC.

This clonotype was seen ten or more times. The rearrangement joins TRBV27 to TRBJ2-2; D gene unclear. This CDR3 has 15 residues. CDR1 and CDR2 from the germline V gene are MNHEY and SMNVEV (reference sequence). Trimming removed 2 bases from V and 2 bases from J, with 9 bases in between. DNA of the CDR3: TGTGCCAGCAGTTTAGTTGGCGATAACACCGGGGAGCTGTTTTTT. It is translated as CASSLVGDNTGELFF.

This clonotype came up a few times. This sequence joins TRBV5-1 and TRBJ1-1; D not resolved. V shed 5 bases and J shed 7 bases, with 12 bases lying between them. The germline gives CDR1 SGHRS, CDR2 YFSETQ. The length of the CDR3 is 12 residues. This chain's CDR3 is CASRLDPYEAFF. CDR3 DNA sequence: TGCGCCAGCAGGTTAGACCCCTATGAAGCTTTCTTT.

The sample holds many counts of this clonotype. The V and J genes are TRBV24-1 and TRBJ2-2; possibly TRBD1 for D (6 bases). Deletions cut 9 bases from V and 3 bases from J, with 13 bases between. CDR3 length: 14 residues. Germline assignment: CDR1 KGHDR and CDR2 SFDVKD. The CDR3 loop is CATQGSPHTGELFF. CDR3 nucleotides: TGTGCCACCCAGGGGAGCCCCCACACCGGGGAGCTGTTTTTT.

J is TRBJ1-5 and V is TRBV20-1; 9 bases map to TRBD1. The junction had 10 bases not matched to a gene; V was cut back by 5 bases and J by 5 bases. From germline, CDR1 is DFQATT and CDR2 SNEGSKA (reference sequence). The CDR3 is 15 amino acids. DNA of the CDR3: TGCAGTGCTCGAAGGGGACAGGGAGGGGATCAGCCCCAGCATTTT. Its translation: CSARRGQGGDQPQHF.

The CDR3 reads CASSPVLAGRGGEQYF. The CDR3 DNA is TGTGCCAGCTCACCGGTGCTAGCGGGCAGGGGAGGCGAGCAGTACTTC. The chain combines TRBV18 with TRBJ2-7; 8 nucleotides line up with TRBD2. With 3 bases clipped from V and 6 bases from J, the junction kept 13 bases outside the gene matches. The CDR3 consists of 16 residues. In germline, CDR1 is KGHSH, CDR2 LQKENI.

This clonotype was recorded at least ten times. The CDR3 bases are TGTGCCAGCAGTTGGGTCAGGGATACTGAAGCTTTCTTT. It encodes CASSWVRDTEAFF. The chain recombines TRBV6-9 with TRBJ1-1; TRBD1 might be the D (5 bases). Germline-derived CDR1 and CDR2 are MNHGY and SVAAGI. V shed 4 bases and J shed 5 bases, with 11 bases lying between them. The CDR3 consists of 13 residues.

This clonotype occurred a few times. CDR3 coding DNA: TGTGCCAGCAGCCCCTTATCAGGCCTCAGCTACGAGCAGTACTTC. Translation: CASSPLSGLSYEQYF. The chain couples TRBV14 to TRBJ2-7; no clear D gene. Germline V lookup: CDR1 SGHDN, CDR2 FVKESK. The CDR3 runs to 15 residues. Trimming took off 4 bases at V and 3 bases at J, with 16 bases between the two ends.

This clonotype was counted at least ten times. This chain links TRBV6-1 with TRBJ1-5; 7 bases are a match to TRBD1. CDR3 size: 14 residues. With 7 bases clipped from V and 2 bases from J, the junction kept 5 bases outside the gene matches. Germline V gene sequence: CDR1 MNHNS, CDR2 SASEGT. The CDR3 spells CASTGQEGNQPQHF. CDR3 DNA: TGTGCCAGCACCGGACAGGAAGGCAATCAGCCCCAGCATTTT.

The rearrangement links TRBV24-1 to TRBJ2-1; 9 bases fit TRBD1. Trimming cost V 2 bases and J 0 bases; bases outside gene matches: 7. The germline CDR1 and CDR2 sequences are KGHDR and SFDVKD. There are 18 residues in the CDR3. The CDR3 loop reads CATSDSGTGMSSYNEQFF. CDR3 sequence (DNA): TGTGCCACCAGTGATTCAGGGACAGGGATGAGCTCCTACAATGAGCAGTTCTTC.

A remark on this clonotype: This could be a read error, since a much larger clone is one nucleotide away. The chain combines TRBV7-9 with TRBJ2-7, with 9 bases aligning to TRBD1. Germline V gives CDR1 SEHNR, CDR2 FQNEAQ (reference sequence). The V and J ends lost 4 bases and 5 bases, in that order; junction bases with no gene match: 6. The CDR3 is 14 amino acids. The CDR3 DNA is TGTGCCAGCAGCTCCCAGACAGGGGGTAACGAGCAGTACTTC. Translated: CASSSQTGGNEQYF.

This clonotype was recorded many times. CDR3 coding DNA: TGTGCCAGCAGTCCCGGGACTAGCGGGAGGTGGTTGACCGGGGAGCTGTTTTTT. As protein: CASSPGTSGRWLTGELFF. The chain carries TRBV12-3 or TRBV12-4 and TRBJ2-2; TRBD2 aligns across 15 bases. This CDR3 is 18 amino acids long. Trimming took 5 bases from V and 5 from J; bases not matched to a gene: 9.

This chain connects TRBV6-4 to TRBJ2-1; perhaps TRBD2 as D (6 bases). Germline CDR1 MRHNA, CDR2 SNTAGT. The CDR3 covers 14 residues. Between the trimmed V and J ends, which lost 6 bases and 7 bases, there was a span of 16 bases. The CDR3 DNA reads as TGTGCCAGCAGCCCCCTAGGCGGGGAGAATGAGCAGTTCTTC. Protein product: CASSPLGGENEQFF.

This clonotype occurred many times. This rearrangement joins TRBV27 to TRBJ1-4; D may be TRBD1 (5 bases). Trimming removed 5 bases at V and 5 bases at J, with 21 bases between. CDR1 and CDR2 from the germline V gene are MNHEY and SMNVEV (reference sequence). CDR3 length equals 17 residues. The CDR3 is CASSLWGPRSLNEKLFF. DNA of the CDR3: TGTGCCAGCAGTCTCTGGGGACCACGGAGCTTAAATGAAAAACTGTTTTTT.

Regarding this clonotype: The junction departs from the called germline gene at one end, perhaps through a read error. The chain combines TRBV7-3 with TRBJ1-5, with 7 bases identical to TRBD1. This CDR3 contains 17 residues. Germline V gene data show CDR1 as SGHTA and CDR2 as FQGTGA. The CDR3 sequence: CASSVTPGGRSNQPQHF. CDR3 nucleotide sequence: TGTGCCAGCAGCGTAACCCCAGGGGGTCGTAGCAATCAGCCCCAGCATTTT.

At least ten counts were recorded for this clonotype. The V gene is TRBV12-3 or TRBV12-4, the J gene TRBJ1-4, with 7 bases lining up with TRBD1. V gave up 6 bases and J gave up 8 bases; unmatched junction bases: 15. This CDR3 contains 16 residues. Here the CDR3 reads CASSSNRQGSLEKLFF. As DNA, the CDR3 is TGTGCCAGCAGCTCAAACCGACAGGGCTCCCTCGAAAAACTGTTTTTT.

This chain connects TRBV5-1 to TRBJ2-1; either TRBD1 or TRBD2 may supply D (5 bases each). CDR3 length: 16 residues. V dropped 4 bases and J dropped 4 bases, with 18 bases sitting between them. CDR1 and CDR2 (germline): SGHRS, YFSETQ. CDR3 nucleotide sequence: TGCGCCAGCAGCAGGGGATGGTCTCTAGCATACAATGAGCAGTTCTTC. This translates into CASSRGWSLAYNEQFF.

The table lists this clonotype with a count of one. The chain recombines TRBV6-2 or TRBV6-3 with TRBJ2-2, with D tentatively TRBD2 (5 bases). Germline V gene sequence: CDR1 MNHEY, CDR2 SVGEGT. This CDR3 spans 18 amino acids. The ends were cut back, 6 bases at V and 1 base at J, with 21 bases in the middle. CDR3 sequence reads: CASSHGLRLRENTGELFF. In DNA, the CDR3 is TGTGCCAGCAGCCACGGACTTAGACTGAGAGAGAACACCGGGGAGCTGTTTTTT.

This clonotype was counted ten times or more. V usage is TRBV7-2 and J usage is TRBJ2-7, with unresolved D. This CDR3 is built from 16 residues. The V gene's germline CDR1 is SGHTA and CDR2 FQGNSA. Trimming removed 1 base at V and 3 bases at J, with 16 bases between. CDR3 sequence reads: CASSLVGQELYYEQYF. CDR3 nucleotides: TGTGCCAGCAGCTTAGTCGGGCAGGAACTATACTACGAGCAGTACTTC.

This clonotype was detected a few times. CDR3 bases: TGCAGTGCTAGAGCCCAGCGGAGCTCCTACAATGAGCAGTTCTTC. Protein: CSARAQRSSYNEQFF. This rearrangement joins TRBV20-1 to TRBJ2-1; tentatively, D is TRBD2 (5 bases). Trimming left V 1 base short and J 0 bases short, with 10 bases between. The length of the CDR3 is 15 residues. Germline assignment: CDR1 DFQATT and CDR2 SNEGSKA (reference sequence).

This clonotype has a count of ten or more. The rearrangement joins TRBV30 to TRBJ2-1; D may correspond to TRBD1 or TRBD2 (6 bases each). V lost 2 bases and J lost 7, with 15 bases in between. Per germline, CDR1 GTSNPN and CDR2 SVGIG (reference sequence). The CDR3 is made up of 14 amino acids. The CDR3 coding sequence is TGTGCCTGGAGTCCGTGGCTAGGGGGGAATGAGCAGTTCTTC. Encoded protein: CAWSPWLGGNEQFF.

This clonotype was detected many times. This chain uses TRBV18 with TRBJ2-1; 8 positions match TRBD2. V shed 7 bases and J 7 bases; nucleotides not matched to a gene: 9. The CDR3 has 14 residues. The germline gives CDR1 KGHSH, CDR2 LQKENI. CDR3 sequence: CASLPGLEKNEQFF. The CDR3, as DNA: TGTGCCAGCTTACCGGGACTAGAAAAAAATGAGCAGTTCTTC.

This chain links TRBV19 with TRBJ2-2; the match to TRBD2 covers 8 bases. The CDR3 totals 17 residues. V gave up 7 bases and J gave up 5 bases; unmatched junction bases: 15. Germline CDR1 LNHDA, CDR2 SQIVND (reference sequence). In nucleotides, the CDR3 is TGTGCCAGTATTCCCGCCCCGGGACTAGTAGTTACCGGGGAGCTGTTTTTT. Residues: CASIPAPGLVVTGELFF.

This clonotype was counted many times. The V gene is TRBV7-6, the J gene TRBJ2-3, with TRBD2 matching over 7 bases. V shed 1 base and J 3 bases; nucleotides not matched to a gene: 4. Per the germline V gene, CDR1 is SGHVS and CDR2 is FNYEAQ. The CDR3 covers 15 residues. CDR3 loop: CASSLDSGQTDTQYF. CDR3 DNA sequence: TGTGCCAGCAGCTTAGATAGCGGGCAGACAGATACGCAGTATTTT.

This clonotype was counted only a few times. This rearrangement joins TRBV6-1 to TRBJ2-1, with a tentative D call TRBD1 (6 bases). CDR1 and CDR2 from the germline V gene are MNHNS and SASEGT. V was pared by 7 bases and J by 8 bases, with 18 bases between. The CDR3 covers 14 residues. The CDR3 DNA follows: TGTGCCAGCATGCGAACAGGGTTCCGCGATGAGCAGTTCTTC. This sequence encodes CASMRTGFRDEQFF.